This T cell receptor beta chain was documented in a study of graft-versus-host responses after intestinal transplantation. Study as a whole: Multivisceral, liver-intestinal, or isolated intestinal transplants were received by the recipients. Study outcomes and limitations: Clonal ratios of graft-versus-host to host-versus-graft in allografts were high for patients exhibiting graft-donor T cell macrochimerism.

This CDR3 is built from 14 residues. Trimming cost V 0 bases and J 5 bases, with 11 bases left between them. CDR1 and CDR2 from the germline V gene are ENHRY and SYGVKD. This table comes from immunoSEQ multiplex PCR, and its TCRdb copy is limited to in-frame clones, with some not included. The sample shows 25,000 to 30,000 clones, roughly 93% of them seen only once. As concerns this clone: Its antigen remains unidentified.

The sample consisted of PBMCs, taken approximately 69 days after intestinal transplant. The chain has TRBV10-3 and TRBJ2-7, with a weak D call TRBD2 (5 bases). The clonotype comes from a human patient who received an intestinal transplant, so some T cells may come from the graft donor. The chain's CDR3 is CAISESPGVNEQYF. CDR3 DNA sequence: TGTGCCATCAGTGAGTCGCCCGGGGTCAACGAGCAGTACTTC.